This T cell receptor beta chain comes out of a study of cytomegalovirus exposure and HLA in healthy donors (dated by TCRdb to about 2017). Study-level background: In an earlier analysis of approximately 500 of the donors, approximately 260 Gb of sequence data and some 100 million unique TCR beta sequences from 150 million to 200 million T cells were reported. An early release that covered fewer than 800 HLA-typed donors contained around 300 gigabases of sequencing data and tens of millions of unique TCR sequences. Among the roughly 400 genotyped donors, around 81% belonged to the genetic ancestry cluster associated with self-reported Caucasian donors. The study aimed to test whether cataloging public T cell receptors could reveal signatures of past pathogen exposure. Using immunosequencing, the study profiled T cell repertoires from about 620 subjects and related those repertoires to cytomegalovirus serostatus. Along with the roughly 670-subject first cohort, a separate validation cohort of over a hundred different subjects was used. The study combined high-throughput TCR immunosequencing, statistical association of individual TCRs with disease status, and machine learning to predict cytomegalovirus infection status. In a later analysis, previously published TCR beta repertoires from more than 500 donors were re-analyzed and high-resolution HLA genotyping was added so that TCR occurrence patterns could be studied. Rather than drawing on any new phenotypic data, the later analysis identified candidate immune exposures from TCR beta sequences and the way those sequences occurred across donors. To decide whether each TCR beta V gene segment behaved as functional or pseudogenic, an earlier analysis of approximately 620 of the donors relied on high-throughput TCR beta sequencing. Donor age, sex, ethnicity and CMV serostatus were compiled alongside the repertoire data. In a later genetic analysis, genome-wide SNP genotypes for about 55% of the roughly 700 donors were used, and that subset was treated as a discovery cohort. All discovery cohort repertoires had been generated using a single sequencing platform. HLA typing included class I and class II loci at four-digit resolution. The number of typed donors differed by locus: roughly 620-640 for A, B, C, DRB1 and DQB1; some 500 for DQA1; around 610 for DPA1; and 400 to 480 for DPB1. About five DR-DQ haplotypes were handled as single units for association and clustering, since linkage in the cohort was strong. Among around 400 genotyped donors of the cohort, an average of around 250,000 unique TCR beta nucleotide sequences was sequenced per donor, of which about 18% were non-productive. The paper as a whole reports these results and caveats: The authors suggested that the approach could potentially be generalized to other disease states and immunological phenotypes. A total of some 180 TCR beta chains were listed by the study as associated with cytomegalovirus. Compared with the 666-donor mean, donors in an Asian-associated ancestry cluster had fewer N-insertions in productive TCRs, according to a later genetic analysis. An earlier analysis of approximately 500 of the donors showed that most TCR beta V segments appeared in productive rearrangements either about 87% or about 30% of the time, which broadly matched IMGT annotations. A later analysis associated around 16,000 TCR beta sequences with specific HLA alleles at a false discovery rate of 0.05. Because counts were too low, some 16 rarely observed V segments, including chromosome 9 orphons, were excluded from the earlier analysis of fewer than 650 of the donors. For the cohort, immune exposure information was limited to CMV serostatus. Across donors, most TCR sequences were observed very rarely, whereas some public TCRs were present in many individuals. In a later analysis, the rate of TCR association differed among HLA loci, with DRB1 alleles having the most associated TCRs and HLA-C alleles having the fewest. A group of highly shared sequence variants was considered likely to be a technical artifact of the sequencing pipeline. Presence/absence analyses assumed roughly uniform sequencing depth across donors, an assumption that may not hold. The cohort was sequenced for TCR beta chains only, and without alpha or paired-chain data the features that could be detected were limited. In vitro tests confirmed that a few of the cytomegalovirus-associated TCR beta chains recognize cytomegalovirus antigens. A later analysis found that most CMV-associated TCR beta chains appeared HLA-restricted, with HLA associations seemingly driven largely by CMV exposure. Because the 87-base-pair reads could not distinguish some IMGT-functional V segments, including TRBV6-2 and TRBV6-3, those segments were excluded. In a later analysis, HLA-associated TCR beta chains were found to be more clonally expanded and to have lower generation probabilities than equally common non-associated chains. Linkage disequilibrium might explain the correlated functional status among segregating V segments, but an unknown experimental factor could not be ruled out. A later genetic analysis associated a missense DCLRE1C variant with V-gene and J-gene trimming of TCR beta chains, and an independent cohort replicated the association. Because some donors lacked HLA typing at each locus, the association tests relied only on the typed subset. When HLA alleles, especially DR and DQ, strongly co-occurred, attributing TCR associations to individual alleles was difficult. A further reported finding was that TCR beta sequences accurately predicted the HLA-A and HLA-B alleles for most subjects in the first cohort. The classifier was reported to diagnose cytomegalovirus status with high specificity and sensitivity in both the original and validation cohorts. According to a later analysis, parvovirus B19, influenza, CMV and Epstein-Barr virus appeared linked to several top co-occurrence clusters.

Library preparation employed the immunoSEQ multiplex PCR assay. For the multiplex PCR, a mixture combining 60 forward primers for TCR Vbeta segments and 13 reverse primers for TCR Jbeta segments was used. The CDR3 region of rearranged TCR beta genes was amplified from genomic DNA with a multiplex PCR assay. The Illumina HiSeq System was used to sequence the amplified TCR beta libraries as 87-base-pair reads. Per the original workflow: A later analysis counted tens of millions of unique TCR beta chains across the approximately 700 repertoires, and some 11 million of these chains were shared by at least two donors. To remove PCR and sequencing errors, raw reads were error-corrected and collapsed into unique sequences using a nearest-neighbor algorithm that merged closely related sequences. To assign V, D and J gene segments, CDR3 sequences were aligned to IMGT reference sequences. Each retained sequence needed at least a six-nucleotide match to both a V gene segment and a J gene segment. A rearrangement was called productive if the CDR3 had no stop codons and remained in frame with V and J, and every other rearrangement was called non-productive. Following IMGT convention, CDR3 was defined as the stretch from the second conserved V-encoded cysteine to the conserved J-encoded phenylalanine. The earlier analysis of 500 to 650 of the donors excluded any sequence lacking an unambiguous match to a single V gene segment. In an earlier analysis of approximately 610 of the donors, V segments were called functional above 56.7% productive rearrangements and were called segregating when the between-donor standard deviation exceeded 5%. A statistical classification framework was built to diagnose cytomegalovirus status from the catalog of TCR beta chain sequences. A later analysis assigned V and J genes by comparing TCR nucleotide sequences with IMGT/GENE-DB human TR gene sequences. A later analysis assigned CDR3 sequences and most-parsimonious VDJ recombination scenarios with the TCRdist pipeline. In a later analysis, each TCR beta chain was defined by its CDR3 amino acid sequence together with its V-gene family, and reads lacking a unique V-gene family were excluded. A later analysis removed 500 to 650 highly shared, low-generation-probability nucleotide sequences to deal with suspected cross-contamination and a sequencing artifact. In a later analysis, a clonal expansion index was calculated for each public chain from normalized within-repertoire ranks of inferred template counts. In a later analysis, generation probabilities were computed with a VDJ recombination model fitted to out-of-frame rearrangements, and the resulting probabilities were checked against IGoR. A later analysis scored TCR-TCR, TCR-HLA and TCR-CMV co-occurrence with hypergeometric tests, applying a repertoire-size bias correction to TCR pairs. In a later analysis, false discovery rates were estimated by permuting HLA or CMV assignments 20 times. In a later analysis, co-occurring TCRs were grouped with DBSCAN, and TCRdist sequence similarity was added when clustering was performed within HLA-allele-positive subsets. Repertoires with fewer than 30,000 or more than 120,000 public chains were left out of co-occurrence clustering, as were four to six repertoires with anomalous nucleotide sharing. Held by TCRdb, this immuneACCESS table contains in-frame sequences only and omits some clones. Under half of the omission traces to an unresolved V gene where checked; the cause of the rest is unknown. V and J calls and clone size come straight from that table; D and trimming were deduced from the DNA. The table for this sample lists over 150,000 clones; roughly 86% of them were counted only once. The top ten clonotypes cover under 5% of the sample.

The cysteine opens and the phenylalanine closes a CDR3 of 14 amino acids. The only DNA kept is the CDR3, 42 bases in frame from the first base. V is pared back by 0 bases and J by 2 bases, with 7 bases lying between the germline termini. Taken from the germline V gene, the CDR1 and CDR2 loops are SGHRS and YFSETQ. Concerning this clone: Its antigen target is currently unknown. No qualities accompany the bases; no much larger clone lies one base away.

In total, roughly 670 healthy bone marrow donors made up the cohort. All cohort members were sampled while nominally healthy, although unrecorded immune exposures were likely present. The donor tested CMV seropositive and was one of the 289 seropositive cohort members. Each donor provided a peripheral blood sample, and peripheral blood mononuclear cells were used for TCR beta sequencing. Genomic DNA was extracted from the blood cell samples with the Qiagen DNeasy Blood Extraction Kit. The receptor was derived from a girl aged 10 to 17 in good health and CMV-seropositive. The chain uses TRBV5-1 and TRBJ2-3, and the D gene may be TRBD1, 5 bases matching. Material for sequencing was PBMCs. The CDR3 has the sequence CASSLEDITDTQYF. The nucleotide sequence is TGCGCCAGCAGCTTGGAGGACATCACAGATACGCAGTATTTT.